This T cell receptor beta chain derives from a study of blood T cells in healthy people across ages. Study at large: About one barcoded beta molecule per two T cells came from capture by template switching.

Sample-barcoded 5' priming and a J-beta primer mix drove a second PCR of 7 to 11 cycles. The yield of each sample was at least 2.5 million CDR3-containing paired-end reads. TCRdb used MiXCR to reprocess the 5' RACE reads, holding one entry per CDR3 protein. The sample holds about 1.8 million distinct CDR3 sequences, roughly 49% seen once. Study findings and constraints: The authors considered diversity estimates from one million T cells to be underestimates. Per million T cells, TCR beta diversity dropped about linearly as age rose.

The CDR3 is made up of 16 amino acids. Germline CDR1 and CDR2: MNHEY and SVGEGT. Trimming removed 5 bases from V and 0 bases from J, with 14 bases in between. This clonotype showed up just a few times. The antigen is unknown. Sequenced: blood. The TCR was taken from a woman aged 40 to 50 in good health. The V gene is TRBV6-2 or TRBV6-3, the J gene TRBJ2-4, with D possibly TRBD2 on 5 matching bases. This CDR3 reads CASSTWGATAKNIQYF. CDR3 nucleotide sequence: TGTGCCAGCAGTACCTGGGGAGCCACAGCCAAAAACATTCAGTACTTC.